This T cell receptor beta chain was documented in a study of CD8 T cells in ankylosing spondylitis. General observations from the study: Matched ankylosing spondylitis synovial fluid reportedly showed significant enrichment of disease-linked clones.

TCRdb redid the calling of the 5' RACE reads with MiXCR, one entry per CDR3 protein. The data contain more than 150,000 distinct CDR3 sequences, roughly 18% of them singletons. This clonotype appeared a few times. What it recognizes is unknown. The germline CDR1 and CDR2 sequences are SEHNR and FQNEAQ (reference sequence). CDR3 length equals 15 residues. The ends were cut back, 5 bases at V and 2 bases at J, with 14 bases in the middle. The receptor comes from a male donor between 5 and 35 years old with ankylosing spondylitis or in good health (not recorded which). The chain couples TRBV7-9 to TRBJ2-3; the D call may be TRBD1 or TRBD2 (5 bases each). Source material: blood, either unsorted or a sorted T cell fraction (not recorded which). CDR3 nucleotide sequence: TGTGCCAGCAGCACCAGGGACCTGCCCACAGATACGCAGTATTTT. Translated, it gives CASSTRDLPTDTQYF.